The source of this T cell receptor (beta chain) is a study of shared clonotypes between healthy human individuals (TCRdb year 2020). For the study in its entirety: A couple of women and a few men aged 18 to 49 years were included in the cohort. To estimate repertoire size and how much clonotypes are shared between individuals, the study performed deep sequencing of blood TCR repertoires from about 5 healthy adults. Leukapheresis yielded between about 0.94 and 10 billion PBMCs per donor. For each donor, CD4 naive and CD4 memory were each run on three plates, CD8 naive on two plates, and CD8 memory on one plate. Libraries were prepared and TCR repertoires were sequenced by different laboratories using diverse techniques, in order to increase sequencing depth and limit assay-specific biases. Study-wide findings and limitations: The genetic and exposure-history diversity represented was limited by the small number of donors. When a handful of donors were compared, the shared fraction of clonotypes was 5% to 6.5% for naive CD4, less than 4% for naive CD8, 2% to 2.5% for memory CD4, and roughly 0.4% for memory CD8. Larger estimated clonotype richness was generally found for naive subsets than for memory subsets. Sampling was restricted to blood, and TCR repertoires in tissues likely differ from the TCR repertoires found in blood. Compared with non-shared clonotypes, the clonotypes found in all four sorted-subset donors had higher generation probabilities. Based on pairwise subsampling, the degree of clonotype sharing among donors was expected to be affected by sequencing depth. Even with the large sequencing depth, rarefaction of the sorted-subset datasets indicated that sequencing was incomplete.

The donors were healthy, HIV-negative adults who had no recently reported acute infections or vaccinations. All donors were Caucasian adults living in Nashville, Tennessee, USA. CD4+ T cells were enriched by magnetic negative selection, after which naive cells were positively selected on CD45RA and the negative fraction was taken as the memory subset. Blood was collected by leukapheresis, and PBMCs were isolated by Ficoll-Histopaque density gradient centrifugation and then cryopreserved in liquid nitrogen vapor phase. Analytical flow cytometry was used to check the purity and quantity of every magnetically sorted T cell population. Genomic DNA was isolated from every sorted fraction and measured by UV absorbance on a Nanodrop 2000c. Relative to germline, V is 0 bases shorter and J is 2 bases shorter, with 9 bases between their ends. The germline V gene encodes CDR1 SGDLS and CDR2 YYNGEE. From the cysteine through the phenylalanine, the CDR3 covers 16 amino acids. Of all the DNA, just the CDR3 is kept, 48 bases in frame from base 1.

TCR CDR3 regions were amplified from genomic DNA by multiplex PCR using the deep immunoSEQ assay. For each cell subset, the extracted genomic DNA was distributed evenly across all wells of several immunoSEQ 96-well plates, and each plate served as one replicate. For sorted subsets, each replicate PCR was loaded with approximately 200 ng genomic DNA, equivalent to 25,000 to 35,000 T cell genomes. Purified libraries were quantified with a Qubit 3.0 fluorometer, sized on a Bioanalyzer 2100, and re-quantified with the KAPA Library Quantification kit. Every immunoSEQ 96-well plate was sequenced on a dedicated single-read 150-cycle Illumina NextSeq 550 flow cell. The paper's data handling went like this. Because the immunoSEQ output included only junctional sequences and no quality scores, the filtering could not be the same as the filtering used for full-length reads. To assign V/J genes and CDR3, sequences were annotated using PyIR, a Python wrapper for IgBLAST v1.9, with IMGT germline references. Reads were removed for weak V/J assignments (E-value above 1e-6), missing CDR3, stop codons, out-of-frame junctions, or ambiguous translated residues. V3J clonotypes were defined as sequences sharing the same inferred V gene, J gene, and CDR3 amino acid sequence. The percentage overlap between two repertoires was calculated by dividing the number of shared unique clonotypes by the size of the smaller repertoire. RTK rarefaction, the Chao1 estimator, and Recon v2.1 estimates of unobserved clonotypes were used to assess repertoire richness. For all TCRbeta clonotypes obtained by the gDNA method from four donors, generation probabilities were computed with OLGA. TCRdb carries this immuneACCESS record with in-frame sequences only. Its versions omit some clonotypes, under half of them owing to an unresolved V gene in the studies checked, with the rest unexplained. V, J and clone size reflect that table, while D and trimming were determined from the DNA. The sample table records some 1,100,000 clones; roughly 74% of these occur just once. The ten most abundant clones make up approximately 0.5% of the sample.

Turning to this clone: Its cognate antigen has yet to be identified. No per-base quality is available; no much larger clone lies one base away.

The chain links TRBV9 with TRBJ2-6, and possibly TRBD1, on 6 matching bases. This clonotype was obtained from a man between 18 and 35 years old in good health. Some clones in this sample may be carry-over from other donors' samples. Source material: memory CD4+ T cells from PBMCs. The cell subset or site tag for this specimen amounts to: CD45RA-negative fraction. The DNA reads TGTGCCAGCAGCGTAGGACAGGTGGCTGGGGCCAACGTCCTGACTTTC. Its protein is CASSVGQVAGANVLTF.